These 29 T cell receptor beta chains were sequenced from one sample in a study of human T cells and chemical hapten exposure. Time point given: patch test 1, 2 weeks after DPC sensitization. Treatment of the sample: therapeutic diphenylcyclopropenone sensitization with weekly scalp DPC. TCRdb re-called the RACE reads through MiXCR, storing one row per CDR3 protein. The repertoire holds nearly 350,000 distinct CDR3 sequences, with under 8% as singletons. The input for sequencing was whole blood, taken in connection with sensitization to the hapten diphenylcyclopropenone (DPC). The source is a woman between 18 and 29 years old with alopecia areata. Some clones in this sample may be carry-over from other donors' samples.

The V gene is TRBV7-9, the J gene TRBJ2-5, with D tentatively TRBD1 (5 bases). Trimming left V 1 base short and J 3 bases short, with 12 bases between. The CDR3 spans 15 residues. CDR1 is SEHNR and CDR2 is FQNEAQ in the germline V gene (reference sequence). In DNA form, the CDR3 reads TGTGCCAGCAGCTTAGGCGGACACCTAGAAGAGACCCAGTACTTC. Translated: CASSLGGHLEETQYF.

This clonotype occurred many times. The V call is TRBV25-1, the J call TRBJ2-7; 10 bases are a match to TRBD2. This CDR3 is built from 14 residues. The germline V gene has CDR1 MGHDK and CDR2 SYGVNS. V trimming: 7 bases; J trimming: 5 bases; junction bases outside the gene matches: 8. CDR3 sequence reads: CASTPSGGLDEQYF. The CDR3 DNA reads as TGTGCCAGCACTCCTAGCGGGGGTCTCGACGAGCAGTACTTC.

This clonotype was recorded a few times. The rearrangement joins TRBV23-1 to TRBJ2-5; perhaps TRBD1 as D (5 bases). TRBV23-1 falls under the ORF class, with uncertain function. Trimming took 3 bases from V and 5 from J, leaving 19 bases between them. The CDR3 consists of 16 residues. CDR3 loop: CASSHPAGQGLETQYF. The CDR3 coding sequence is TGCGCCAGCAGTCACCCCGCTGGGCAGGGTTTGGAGACCCAGTACTTC.

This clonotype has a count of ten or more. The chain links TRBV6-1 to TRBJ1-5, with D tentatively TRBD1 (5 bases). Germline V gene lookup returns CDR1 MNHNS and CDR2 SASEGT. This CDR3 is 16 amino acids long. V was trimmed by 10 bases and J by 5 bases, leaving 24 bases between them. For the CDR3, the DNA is TGTGCCACCCGTGGTGACAGTAATTATTATCATCAGCCCCAGCATTTT. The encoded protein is CATRGDSNYYHQPQHF.

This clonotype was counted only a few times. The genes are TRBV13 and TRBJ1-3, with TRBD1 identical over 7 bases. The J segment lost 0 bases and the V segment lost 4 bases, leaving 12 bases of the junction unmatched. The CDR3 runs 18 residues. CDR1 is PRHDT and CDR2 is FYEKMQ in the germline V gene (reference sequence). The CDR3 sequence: CASSSSGTDTSSGNTIYF. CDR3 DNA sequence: TGTGCCAGCAGCTCGTCCGGGACAGACACATCCTCTGGAAACACCATATATTTT.

CDR3: CATSVTGNSGNTIYF. CDR3 in DNA: TGTGCCACCAGCGTAACAGGGAACTCTGGAAACACCATATATTTT. The rearrangement links TRBV15 to TRBJ1-3; perhaps TRBD1 as D (6 bases). The CDR3 loop spans 15 amino acids. V was clipped by 5 bases and J by 0 bases, with 11 bases between them. Germline V lookup: CDR1 LNHNV, CDR2 YYDKDF (reference sequence).

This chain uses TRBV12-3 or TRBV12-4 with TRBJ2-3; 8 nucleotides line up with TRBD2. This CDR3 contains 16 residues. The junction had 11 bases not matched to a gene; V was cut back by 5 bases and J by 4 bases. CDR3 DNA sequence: TGTGCCAGCAGTGGGGCCAGGACTAGCTTTGCAGATACGCAGTATTTT. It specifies CASSGARTSFADTQYF.

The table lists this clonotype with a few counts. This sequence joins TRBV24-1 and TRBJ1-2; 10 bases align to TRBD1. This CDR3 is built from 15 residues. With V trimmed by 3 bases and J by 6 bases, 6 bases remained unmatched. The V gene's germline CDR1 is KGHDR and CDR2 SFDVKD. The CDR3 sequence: CATSDVRQGADGYTF. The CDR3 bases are TGTGCCACCAGTGATGTCCGACAGGGGGCGGATGGCTACACCTTC.

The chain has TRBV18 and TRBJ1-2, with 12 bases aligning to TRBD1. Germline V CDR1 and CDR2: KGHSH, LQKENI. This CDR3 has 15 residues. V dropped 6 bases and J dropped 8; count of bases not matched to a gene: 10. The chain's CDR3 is CASSRGTGGAGGYTF. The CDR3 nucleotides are TGTGCCAGCTCCCGCGGGACAGGGGGCGCAGGCGGCTACACCTTC.

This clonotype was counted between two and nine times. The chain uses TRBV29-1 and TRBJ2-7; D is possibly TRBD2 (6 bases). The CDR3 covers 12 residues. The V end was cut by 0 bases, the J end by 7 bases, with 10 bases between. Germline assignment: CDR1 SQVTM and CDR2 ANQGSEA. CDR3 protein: CSVEDEGREQYF. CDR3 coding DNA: TGCAGCGTTGAAGATGAGGGGAGGGAGCAGTACTTC.

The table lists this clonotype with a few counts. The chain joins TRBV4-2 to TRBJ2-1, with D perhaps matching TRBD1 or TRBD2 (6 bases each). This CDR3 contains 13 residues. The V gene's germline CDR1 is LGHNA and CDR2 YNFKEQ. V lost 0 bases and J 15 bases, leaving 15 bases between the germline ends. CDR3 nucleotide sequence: TGTGCCAGCAGCCAAGATCTAGAGGGGGACTTGTTCTTC. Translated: CASSQDLEGDLFF.

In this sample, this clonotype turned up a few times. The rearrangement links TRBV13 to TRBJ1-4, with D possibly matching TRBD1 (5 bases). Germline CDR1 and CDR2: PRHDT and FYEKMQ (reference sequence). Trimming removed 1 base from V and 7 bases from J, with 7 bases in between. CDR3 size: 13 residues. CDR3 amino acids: CASSLEGSEKLFF. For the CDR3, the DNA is TGTGCCAGCAGCTTAGAGGGGAGTGAAAAACTGTTTTTT.

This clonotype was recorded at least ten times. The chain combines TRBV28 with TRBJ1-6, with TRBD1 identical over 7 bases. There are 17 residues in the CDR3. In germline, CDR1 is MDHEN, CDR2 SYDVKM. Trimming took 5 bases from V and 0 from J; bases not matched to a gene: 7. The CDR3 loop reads CASSPGGVSSYNSPLHF. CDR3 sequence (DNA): TGTGCCAGCAGTCCAGGGGGAGTAAGCTCCTATAATTCACCCCTCCACTTT. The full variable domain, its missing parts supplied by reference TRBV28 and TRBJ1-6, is DVKVTQSSRYLVKRTGEKVFLECVQDMDHENMFWYRQDPGLGLRLIYFSYDVKMKEKGDIPEGYSVSREKKERFSLILESASTNQTSMYLCASSPGGVSSYNSPLHFGNGTRLTVT.

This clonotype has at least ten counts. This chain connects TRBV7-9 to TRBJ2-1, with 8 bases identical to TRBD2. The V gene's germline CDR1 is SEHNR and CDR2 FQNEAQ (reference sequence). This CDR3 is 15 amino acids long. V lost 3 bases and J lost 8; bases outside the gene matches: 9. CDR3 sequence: CASSLVGLGEDEQFF. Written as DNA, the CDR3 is TGTGCCAGCAGCTTGGTGGGACTAGGCGAAGATGAGCAGTTCTTC.

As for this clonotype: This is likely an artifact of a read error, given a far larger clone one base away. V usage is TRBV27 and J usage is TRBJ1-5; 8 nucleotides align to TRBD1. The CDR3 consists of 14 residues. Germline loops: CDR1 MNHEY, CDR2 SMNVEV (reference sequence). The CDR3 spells CASCLGQGNQPQHF. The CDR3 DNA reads TGTGCCAGCTGTTTGGGACAGGGCAATCAGCCCCAGCATTTT.

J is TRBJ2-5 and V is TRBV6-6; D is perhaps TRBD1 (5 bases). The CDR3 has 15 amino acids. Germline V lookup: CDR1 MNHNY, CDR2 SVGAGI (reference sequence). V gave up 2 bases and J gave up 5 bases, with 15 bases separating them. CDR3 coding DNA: TGTGCCAGCAGTTACCCCGTGGACACCGGGGAGACCCAGTACTTC. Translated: CASSYPVDTGETQYF.

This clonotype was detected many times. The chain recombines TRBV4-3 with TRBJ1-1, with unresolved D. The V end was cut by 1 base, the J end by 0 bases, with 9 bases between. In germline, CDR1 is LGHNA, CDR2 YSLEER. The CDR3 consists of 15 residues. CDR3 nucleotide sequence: TGCGCCAGCAGCCAAGGATTTAACATGAACACTGAAGCTTTCTTT. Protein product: CASSQGFNMNTEAFF.

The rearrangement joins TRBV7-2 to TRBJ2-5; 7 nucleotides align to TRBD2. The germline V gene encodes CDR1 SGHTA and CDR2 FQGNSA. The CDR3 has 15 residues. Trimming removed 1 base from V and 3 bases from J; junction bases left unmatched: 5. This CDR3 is CASSLVKGGEETQYF. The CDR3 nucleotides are TGTGCCAGCAGCTTAGTTAAGGGAGGGGAAGAGACCCAGTACTTC.

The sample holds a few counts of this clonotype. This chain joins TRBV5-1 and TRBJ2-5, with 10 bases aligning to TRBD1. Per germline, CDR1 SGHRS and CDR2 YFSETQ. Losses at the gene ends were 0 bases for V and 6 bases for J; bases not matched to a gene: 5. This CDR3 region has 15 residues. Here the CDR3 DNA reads TGCGCCAGCAGCTTGGCCTCGGGACAGGGGAAGACCCAGTACTTC. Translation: CASSLASGQGKTQYF.

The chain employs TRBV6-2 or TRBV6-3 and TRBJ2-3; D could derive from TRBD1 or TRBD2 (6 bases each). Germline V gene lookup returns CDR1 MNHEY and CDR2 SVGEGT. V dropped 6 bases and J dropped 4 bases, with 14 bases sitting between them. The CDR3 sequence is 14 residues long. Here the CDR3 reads CASRVTGGADTQYF. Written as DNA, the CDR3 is TGTGCCAGCAGGGTAACCGGGGGCGCAGATACGCAGTATTTT.

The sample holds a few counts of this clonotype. In nucleotides, the CDR3 is TGCGCCAGCAGCCCGACAGGGTATGGGACTGAAGCTTTCTTT. This encodes CASSPTGYGTEAFF. The chain combines TRBV5-1 with TRBJ1-1; 7 nucleotides agree with TRBD1. The V and J ends lost 4 bases and 5 bases, in that order; junction bases with no gene match: 8. Germline V gene data show CDR1 as SGHRS and CDR2 as YFSETQ. The CDR3 covers 14 residues. Using reference TRBV5-1 and TRBJ1-1 for the parts outside the CDR3, the full variable domain is KAGVTQTPRYLIKTRGQQVTLSCSPISGHRSVSWYQQTPGQGLQFLFEYFSETQRNKGNFPGRFSGRQFSNSRSEMNVSTLELGDSALYLCASSPTGYGTEAFFGQGTRLTVV.

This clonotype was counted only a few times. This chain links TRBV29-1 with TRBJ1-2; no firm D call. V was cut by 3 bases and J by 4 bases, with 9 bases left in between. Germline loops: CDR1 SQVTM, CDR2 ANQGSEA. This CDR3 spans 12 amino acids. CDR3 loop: CSVETTLYGYTF. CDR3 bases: TGCAGCGTTGAGACAACGCTCTATGGCTACACCTTC.

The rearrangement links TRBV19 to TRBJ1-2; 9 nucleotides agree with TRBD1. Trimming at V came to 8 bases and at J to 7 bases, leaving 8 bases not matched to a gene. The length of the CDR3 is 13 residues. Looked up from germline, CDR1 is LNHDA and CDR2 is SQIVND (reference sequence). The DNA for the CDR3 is TGTGCCAGTCAATCCACAGGGGGCCGTGGCTACACCTTC. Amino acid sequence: CASQSTGGRGYTF.

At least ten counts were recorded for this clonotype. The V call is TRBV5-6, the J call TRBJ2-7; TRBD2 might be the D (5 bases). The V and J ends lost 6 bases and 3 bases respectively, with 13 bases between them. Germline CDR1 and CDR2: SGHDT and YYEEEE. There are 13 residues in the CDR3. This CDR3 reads CASTLGMGYEQYF. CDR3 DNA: TGTGCCAGCACACTCGGGATGGGCTACGAGCAGTACTTC. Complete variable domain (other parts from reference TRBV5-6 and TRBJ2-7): DAGVTQSPTHLIKTRGQQVTLRCSPKSGHDTVSWYQQALGQGPQFIFQYYEEEERQRGNFPDRFSGHQFPNYSSELNVNALLLGDSALYLCASTLGMGYEQYFGPGTRLTVT.

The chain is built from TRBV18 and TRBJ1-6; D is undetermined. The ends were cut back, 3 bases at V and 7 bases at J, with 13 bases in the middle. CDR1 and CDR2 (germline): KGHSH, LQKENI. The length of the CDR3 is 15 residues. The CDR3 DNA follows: TGTGCCAGCTCACCCTCGGACTCCCGAAATTCACCCCTCCACTTT. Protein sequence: CASSPSDSRNSPLHF. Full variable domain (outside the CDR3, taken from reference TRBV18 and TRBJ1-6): NAGVMQNPRHLVRRRGQEARLRCSPMKGHSHVYWYRQLPEEGLKFMVYLQKENIIDESGMPKERFSAEFPKEGPSILRIQQVVRGDSAAYFCASSPSDSRNSPLHFGNGTRLTVT.

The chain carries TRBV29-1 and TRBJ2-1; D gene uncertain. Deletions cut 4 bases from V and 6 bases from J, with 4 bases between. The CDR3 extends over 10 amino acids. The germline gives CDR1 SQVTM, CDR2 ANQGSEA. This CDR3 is CSVVSNEQFF. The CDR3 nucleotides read TGCAGCGTTGTGAGCAATGAGCAGTTCTTC.

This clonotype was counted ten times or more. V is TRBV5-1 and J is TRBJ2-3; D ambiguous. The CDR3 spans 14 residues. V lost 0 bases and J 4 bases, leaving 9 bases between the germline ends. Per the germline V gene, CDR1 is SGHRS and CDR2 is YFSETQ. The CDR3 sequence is CASSLGAPPDTQYF. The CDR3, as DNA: TGCGCCAGCAGCTTGGGGGCGCCTCCAGATACGCAGTATTTT.

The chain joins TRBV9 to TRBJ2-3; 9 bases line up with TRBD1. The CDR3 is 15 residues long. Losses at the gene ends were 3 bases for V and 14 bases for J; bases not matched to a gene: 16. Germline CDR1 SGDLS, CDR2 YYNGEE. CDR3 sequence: CASSATGGLPDLLYF. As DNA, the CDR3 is TGTGCCAGCAGCGCCACAGGGGGCCTGCCAGATTTGCTGTATTTT.

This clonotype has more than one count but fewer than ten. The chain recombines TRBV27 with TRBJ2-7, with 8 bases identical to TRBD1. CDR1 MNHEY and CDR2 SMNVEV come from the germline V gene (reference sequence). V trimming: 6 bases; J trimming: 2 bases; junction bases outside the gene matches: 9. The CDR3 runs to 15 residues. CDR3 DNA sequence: TGTGCCAGCAGAACTGGACAGGGACCGACCTACGAGCAGTACTTC. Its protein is CASRTGQGPTYEQYF.